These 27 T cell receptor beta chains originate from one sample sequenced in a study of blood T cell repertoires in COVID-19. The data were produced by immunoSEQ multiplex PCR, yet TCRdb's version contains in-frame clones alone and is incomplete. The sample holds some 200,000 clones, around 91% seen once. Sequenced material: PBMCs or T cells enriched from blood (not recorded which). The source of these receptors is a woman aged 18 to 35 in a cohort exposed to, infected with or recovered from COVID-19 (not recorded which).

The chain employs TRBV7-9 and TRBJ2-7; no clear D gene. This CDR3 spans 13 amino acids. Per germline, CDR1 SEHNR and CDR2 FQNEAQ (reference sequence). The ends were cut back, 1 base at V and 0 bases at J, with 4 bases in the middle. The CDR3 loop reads CASSLVNSYEQYF. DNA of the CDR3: TGTGCCAGCAGCTTAGTTAACTCCTACGAGCAGTACTTC.

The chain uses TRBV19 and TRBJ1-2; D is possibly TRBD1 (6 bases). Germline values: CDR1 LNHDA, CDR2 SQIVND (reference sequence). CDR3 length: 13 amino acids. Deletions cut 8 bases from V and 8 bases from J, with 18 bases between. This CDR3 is CASREWGGHGYTF. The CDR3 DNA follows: TGTGCCAGTCGTGAATGGGGGGGGCACGGCTACACCTTC.

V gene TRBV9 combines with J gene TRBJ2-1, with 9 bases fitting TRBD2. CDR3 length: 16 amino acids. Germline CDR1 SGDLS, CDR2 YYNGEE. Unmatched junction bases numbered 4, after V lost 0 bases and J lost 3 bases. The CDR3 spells CASSVDVSGSYNEQFF. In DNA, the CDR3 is TGTGCCAGCAGCGTAGATGTTAGCGGGAGCTACAATGAGCAGTTCTTC.

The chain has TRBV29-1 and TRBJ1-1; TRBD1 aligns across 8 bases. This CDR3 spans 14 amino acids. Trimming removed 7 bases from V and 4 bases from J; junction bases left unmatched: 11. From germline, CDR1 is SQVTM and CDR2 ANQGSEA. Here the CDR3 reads CSAGKTGVTTEAFF. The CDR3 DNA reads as TGCAGCGCCGGAAAGACAGGGGTAACCACTGAAGCTTTCTTT.

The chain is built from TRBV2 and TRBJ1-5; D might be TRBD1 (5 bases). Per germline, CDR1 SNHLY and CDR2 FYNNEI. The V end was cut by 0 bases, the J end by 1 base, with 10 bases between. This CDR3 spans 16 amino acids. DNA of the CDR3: TGTGCCAGCAGTGAAGCGGCCAGGGTAAGCAATCAGCCCCAGCATTTT. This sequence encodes CASSEAARVSNQPQHF.

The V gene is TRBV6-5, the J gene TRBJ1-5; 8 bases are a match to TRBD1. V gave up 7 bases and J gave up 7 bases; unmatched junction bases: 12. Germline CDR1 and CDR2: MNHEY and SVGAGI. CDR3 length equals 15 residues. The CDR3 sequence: CASKNYGQGGQPQHF. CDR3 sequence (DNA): TGTGCCAGCAAAAATTACGGACAGGGAGGCCAGCCCCAGCATTTT.

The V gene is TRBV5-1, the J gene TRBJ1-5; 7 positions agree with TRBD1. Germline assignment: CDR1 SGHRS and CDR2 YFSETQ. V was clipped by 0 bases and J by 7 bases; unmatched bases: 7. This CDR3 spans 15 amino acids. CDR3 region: CASSLEAGQKQPQHF. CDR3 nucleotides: TGCGCCAGCAGCTTGGAGGCGGGACAGAAGCAGCCCCAGCATTTT.

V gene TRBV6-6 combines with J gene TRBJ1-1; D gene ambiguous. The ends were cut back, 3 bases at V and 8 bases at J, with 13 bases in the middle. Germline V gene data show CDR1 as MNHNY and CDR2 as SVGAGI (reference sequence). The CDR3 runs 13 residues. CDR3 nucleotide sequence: TGTGCCAGCAGTTATGAGGGAGAAACGGAAGCTTTCTTT. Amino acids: CASSYEGETEAFF.

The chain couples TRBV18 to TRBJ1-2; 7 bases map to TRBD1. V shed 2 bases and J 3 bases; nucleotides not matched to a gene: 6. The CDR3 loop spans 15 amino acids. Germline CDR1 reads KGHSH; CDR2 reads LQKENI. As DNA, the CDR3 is TGTGCCAGCTCACCAGACGGCACAGGGGACTATGGCTACACCTTC. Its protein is CASSPDGTGDYGYTF.

The DNA of the CDR3 is TGTGCCAGTAGCGGGGGGCGAGTCTTCCCTGAAGCTTTCTTT. As protein: CASSGGRVFPEAFF. This chain links TRBV19 with TRBJ1-1; maybe TRBD1 (6 bases). The germline CDR1 and CDR2 sequences are LNHDA and SQIVND (reference sequence). This CDR3 is built from 14 residues. Trimming removed 6 bases at V and 6 bases at J, with 17 bases between.

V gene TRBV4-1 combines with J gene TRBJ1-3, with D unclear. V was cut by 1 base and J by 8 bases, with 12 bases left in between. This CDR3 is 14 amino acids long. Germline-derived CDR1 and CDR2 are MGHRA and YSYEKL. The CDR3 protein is CASSQVTRGDTIYF. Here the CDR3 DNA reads TGCGCCAGCAGCCAAGTCACTAGAGGAGACACCATATATTTT.

This CDR3 is CASSLWSGGAITGELFF. As DNA, the CDR3 is TGTGCCAGCAGTTTGTGGAGCGGGGGGGCAATCACCGGGGAGCTGTTTTTT. V gene TRBV28 combines with J gene TRBJ2-2; 10 nucleotides align to TRBD2. The CDR3 runs 17 residues. Germline assignment: CDR1 MDHEN and CDR2 SYDVKM. The junction had 8 bases not matched to a gene; V was cut back by 3 bases and J by 4 bases.

The CDR3, as DNA: TGTGCCAGCAGCCGGCTGGTGAACACTGAAGCTTTCTTT. Translated: CASSRLVNTEAFF. V gene TRBV3-1 (or the pseudogene TRBV3-2) combines with J gene TRBJ1-1; D gene uncertain. The CDR3 sequence is 13 residues long. Trimming stripped 4 bases from V and 0 bases from J, with 6 bases between. Germline V gene data show CDR1 as LGHDT and CDR2 as YNNKEL (reference sequence).

CDR3 sequence (DNA): TGTGCCAGCAGCTTAGTTGGGACAGGGGATTTATTGGGCAATCAGCCCCAGCATTTT. The encoded protein is CASSLVGTGDLLGNQPQHF. The chain combines TRBV7-2 with TRBJ1-5, with TRBD1 matching over 10 bases. CDR3 length: 19 amino acids. J lost 2 bases, V lost 1 base, and 11 bases had no gene match. CDR1 SGHTA and CDR2 FQGNSA come from the germline V gene.

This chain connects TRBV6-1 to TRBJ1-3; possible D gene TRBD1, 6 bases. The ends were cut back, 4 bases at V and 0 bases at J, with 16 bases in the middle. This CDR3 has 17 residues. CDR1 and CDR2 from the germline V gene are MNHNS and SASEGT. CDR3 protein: CASSVYRERSSGNTIYF. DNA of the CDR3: TGTGCCAGCAGTGTTTACAGGGAACGTAGCTCTGGAAACACCATATATTTT.

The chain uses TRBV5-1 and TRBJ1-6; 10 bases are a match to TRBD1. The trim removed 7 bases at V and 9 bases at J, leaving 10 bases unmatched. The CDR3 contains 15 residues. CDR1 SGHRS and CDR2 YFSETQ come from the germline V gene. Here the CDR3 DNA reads TGCGCCAGCCACCTCGCGGACAGGGGGACTTCACCCCTCCACTTT. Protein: CASHLADRGTSPLHF.

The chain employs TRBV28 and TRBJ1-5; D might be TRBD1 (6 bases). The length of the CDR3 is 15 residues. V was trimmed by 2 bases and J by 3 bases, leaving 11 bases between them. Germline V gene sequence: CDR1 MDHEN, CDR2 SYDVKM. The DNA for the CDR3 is TGTGCCAGCAGTTTAGGGGGACACGCCAATCAGCCCCAGCATTTT. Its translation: CASSLGGHANQPQHF.

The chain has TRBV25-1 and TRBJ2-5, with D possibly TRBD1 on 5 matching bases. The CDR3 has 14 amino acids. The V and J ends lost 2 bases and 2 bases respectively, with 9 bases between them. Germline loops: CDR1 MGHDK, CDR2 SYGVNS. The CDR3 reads CASSEIDRQETQYF. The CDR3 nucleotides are TGTGCCAGCAGTGAAATAGACAGACAAGAGACCCAGTACTTC. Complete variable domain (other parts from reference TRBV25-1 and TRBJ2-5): EADIYQTPRYLVIGTGKKITLECSQTMGHDKMYWYQQDPGMELHLIHYSYGVNSTEKGDLSSESTVSRIRTEHFPLTLESARPSHTSQYLCASSEIDRQETQYFGPGTRLLVL.

The CDR3 DNA reads TGTGCCAGCAGGCCCCCTAGCGGGAGTAGGAATGAGCAGTTCTTC. It is translated as CASRPPSGSRNEQFF. This chain links TRBV2 with TRBJ2-1; 10 bases are a match to TRBD2. The CDR3 spans 15 residues. Per germline, CDR1 SNHLY and CDR2 FYNNEI. V lost 6 bases to trimming and J lost 7 bases; unmatched junction nucleotides: 9.

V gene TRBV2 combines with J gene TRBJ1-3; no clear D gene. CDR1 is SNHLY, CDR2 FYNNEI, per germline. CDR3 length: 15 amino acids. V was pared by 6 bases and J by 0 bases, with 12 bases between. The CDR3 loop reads CASSLFPFSGNTIYF. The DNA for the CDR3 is TGTGCCAGCAGCCTTTTTCCGTTCTCTGGAAACACCATATATTTT.

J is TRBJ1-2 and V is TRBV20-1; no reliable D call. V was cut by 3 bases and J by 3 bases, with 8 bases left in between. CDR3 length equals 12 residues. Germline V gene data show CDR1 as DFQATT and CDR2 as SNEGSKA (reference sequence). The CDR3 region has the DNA TGCAGTGCTAGTGCGGCGGACTATGGCTACACCTTC. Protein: CSASAADYGYTF.

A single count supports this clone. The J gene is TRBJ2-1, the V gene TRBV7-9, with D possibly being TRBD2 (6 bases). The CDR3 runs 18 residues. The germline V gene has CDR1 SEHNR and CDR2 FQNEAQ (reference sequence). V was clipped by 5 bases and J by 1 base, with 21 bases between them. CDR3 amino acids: CASSLPMDAGLSYNEQFF. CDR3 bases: TGTGCCAGCAGCCTTCCGATGGATGCGGGACTTTCCTACAATGAGCAGTTCTTC.

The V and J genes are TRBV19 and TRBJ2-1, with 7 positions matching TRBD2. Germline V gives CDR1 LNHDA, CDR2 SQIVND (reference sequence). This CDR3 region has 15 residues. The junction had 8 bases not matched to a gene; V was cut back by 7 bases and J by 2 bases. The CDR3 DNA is TGTGCCAGTACTCGCGGGAGCTCACCCTACAATGAGCAGTTCTTC. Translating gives CASTRGSSPYNEQFF. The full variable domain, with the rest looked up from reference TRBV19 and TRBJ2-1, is DGGITQSPKYLFRKEGQNVTLSCEQNLNHDAMYWYRQDPGQGLRLIYYSQIVNDFQKGDIAEGYSVSREKKESFPLTVTSAQKNPTAFYLCASTRGSSPYNEQFFGPGTRLTVL.

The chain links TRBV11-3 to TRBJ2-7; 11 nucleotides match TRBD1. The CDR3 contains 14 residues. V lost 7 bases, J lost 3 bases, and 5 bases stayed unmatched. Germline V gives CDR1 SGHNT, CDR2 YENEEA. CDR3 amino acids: CASNFGTGGYEQYF. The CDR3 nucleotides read TGTGCCAGCAACTTCGGGACAGGGGGCTACGAGCAGTACTTC.

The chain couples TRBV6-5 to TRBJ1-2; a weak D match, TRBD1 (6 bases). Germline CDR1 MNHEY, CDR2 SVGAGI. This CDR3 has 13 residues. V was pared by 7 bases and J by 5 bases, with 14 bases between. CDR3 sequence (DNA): TGTGCCAGCATTTTTCCAGGGGAATATGGCTACACCTTC. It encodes CASIFPGEYGYTF.

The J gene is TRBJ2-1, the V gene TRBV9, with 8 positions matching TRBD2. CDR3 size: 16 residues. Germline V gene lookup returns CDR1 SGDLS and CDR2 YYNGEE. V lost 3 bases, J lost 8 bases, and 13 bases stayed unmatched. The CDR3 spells CASSAGGAGVFHEQFF. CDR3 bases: TGTGCCAGCAGCGCCGGGGGGGCGGGAGTCTTCCATGAGCAGTTCTTC.

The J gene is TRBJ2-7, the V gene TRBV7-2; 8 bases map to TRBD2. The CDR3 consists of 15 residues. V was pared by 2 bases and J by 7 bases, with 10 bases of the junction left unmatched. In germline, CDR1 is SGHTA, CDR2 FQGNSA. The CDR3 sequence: CASSLSRAGVGEQYF. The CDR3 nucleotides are TGTGCCAGCAGCTTAAGCCGAGCGGGAGTAGGGGAGCAGTACTTC.